The following is a T cell receptor (beta chain) sequence with its context. This clonotype occurred a few times. Its antigen is not yet known. The input lacks base qualities; no much larger clone sits a single base away. Between the V and J ends, shortened by 1 base and 0 bases respectively, the junction contains 8 bases. As encoded in the germline V gene, CDR1 is SGHRS while CDR2 is YFSETQ. From its cysteine to its phenylalanine, the CDR3 spans 14 amino acids. Only the CDR3 DNA is retained, 42 bases long and in frame from the first base. This entry belongs to a study of T cells after yellow fever vaccination (dated by TCRdb to between 2018 and 2020). Turning to the overall study: Libraries from fractions with low cell numbers were prepared with the SMART-Seq v4 Ultra Low Input RNA kit. Blood was drawn at multiple timepoints before and after primary and secondary immunization, with bulk PBMC replicates and cell subsets isolated. Two healthy male donors, one aged 18 to 29 and one aged 30 to 40 years, made up the cohort. Bulk TCR alpha and beta repertoires were sequenced longitudinally to track T-cell clones before and after primary and booster YFV17D yellow fever vaccination. What the authors observed across the whole study: Computational filtering was required because FACS-sorted repertoires could contain abundant contaminating clonotypes from the bulk population. A small fraction of clonotypes appeared in both the CD4 and CD8 compartments, likely as a result of convergent recombination. The study included only a couple of donors, which limits how far the findings can be generalized. Most clones expanded after primary vaccination (around 97% of CD4 and around nine tenths of CD8) were re-detected after the booster, suggesting that broad memory maintenance occurred. Compared with the primary T-cell response, the secondary T-cell response was faster but weaker, reaching its peak on day 5 rather than on day 15.

This specimen's treatment or condition label, interpreted: live attenuated yellow fever vaccine strain. At each blood-draw timepoint, two biological replicates of bulk PBMCs were collected. PBMCs were isolated from peripheral blood using a standard Ficoll-Paque protocol. TriZol was used to extract RNA from bulk PBMCs, from CD4 and CD8 fractions, and from dextramer-positive and dextramer-negative fractions. TCR cDNA was synthesized by 5'RACE template switching, through which a universal primer site and unique molecular identifiers were introduced. cDNA synthesis was primed from both the TCR alpha and TCR beta constant segments. Two PCR steps were used to amplify libraries, with sample barcodes and sequencing adapters being added in the second step. Sequencing of libraries was done on Illumina HiSeq 2500 (2x100 bp) or NovaSeq (2x150 bp). In the authors' own workflow: Reads were demultiplexed and collapsed into UMI consensus sequences with MIGEC, and V(D)J alignment was performed with MiXCR. Vaccine-responding clonotypes were identified with edgeR using replicate PBMC samples, with FDR below 0.01 and a log2 fold change above 5 up to day 15 being required. Each bulk clonotype received a CD4 or CD8 identity based on whether the sequenced CD4 or CD8 repertoire contained that clonotype at higher abundance. The raw public data were reprocessed by TCRdb itself: fastp quality trimming at Q25, MiXCR clonotype calling, in-frame beta chains only. Every distinct CDR3 protein forms one entry, paired with its most common genes and DNA. TCRdb, not the original authors, processed these V and J calls. The sample profile shows approximately 300,000 distinct CDR3 sequences; about 6.9% of them were found once. 18% of the sample goes to the ten largest clones.

The TCR comes from a man younger than 30 who received the YFV17D yellow fever vaccine. The V gene is TRBV5-1 and the J gene is TRBJ2-7, with no D gene named confidently. The input for sequencing was PBMCs, taken around 45 days after the first yellow fever vaccination. The nucleotide sequence reads as follows: TGCGCCAGCAGCTTGACGGTCCGCTCCTACGAGCAGTACTTC. Its coded protein is CASSLTVRSYEQYF.